These 16 T cell receptor beta chains originate from one sample sequenced in a study of control samples from healthy donors and cancer patients. Clones were read by immunoSEQ multiplex PCR, and TCRdb kept only the in-frame ones, dropping some. Of roughly 170,000 clones in the sample, over 80% were seen once. Sequencing was done on a sample of blood. The origin of the receptors is a man younger than 30 in good health.

This clone was detected only a few times. This rearrangement joins TRBV30 to TRBJ1-5; TRBD1 matches 7 bases. The germline V gene has CDR1 GTSNPN and CDR2 SVGIG (reference sequence). Germline trimming cut 0 bases from V and 3 bases from J; bases unmatched to any gene: 5. This CDR3 is built from 15 residues. The CDR3 DNA sequence: TGTGCCTGGAGTGTACCCGGGACAGTCAATCAGCCCCAGCATTTT. This encodes CAWSVPGTVNQPQHF.

V gene TRBV5-6 combines with J gene TRBJ1-6; a weak D match, TRBD1 (6 bases). Germline V gene lookup returns CDR1 SGHDT and CDR2 YYEEEE. The CDR3 runs to 15 residues. The ends were cut back, 3 bases at V and 7 bases at J, with 14 bases in the middle. The DNA of the CDR3 is TGTGCCAGCAGCTCGGGGGCAGGTTGGAATTCACCCCTCCACTTT. This gives the protein CASSSGAGWNSPLHF. Using reference TRBV5-6 and TRBJ1-6 for the parts outside the CDR3, the full variable domain is DAGVTQSPTHLIKTRGQQVTLRCSPKSGHDTVSWYQQALGQGPQFIFQYYEEEERQRGNFPDRFSGHQFPNYSSELNVNALLLGDSALYLCASSSGAGWNSPLHFGNGTRLTVT.

This clone was recorded only once. The chain employs TRBV6-1 and TRBJ1-1, with TRBD1 matching 7 bases. The germline gives CDR1 MNHNS, CDR2 SASEGT. The ends lost 2 bases at V and 4 bases at J; junction bases unmatched: 10. The CDR3 is 16 amino acids. For the CDR3, the DNA is TGTGCCAGCAGTGAACGGGGAGGGGGCGCGACCACTGAAGCTTTCTTT. This encodes CASSERGGGATTEAFF.

On this clone: Other DNA sequences in this specimen translate into the identical CDR3. DNA of the CDR3: TGTGCCAGTAGTGTCATGGGCCCTCCCTCCTACAATGAGCAGTTCTTC. Translation gives CASSVMGPPSYNEQFF. This rearrangement joins TRBV19 to TRBJ2-1, with D hard to call. This CDR3 comprises 16 residues. Per the germline V gene, CDR1 is LNHDA and CDR2 is SQIVND (reference sequence). The V gene lost 5 bases and the J gene lost 0 bases, with 14 bases spanning the gap.

This clone was counted a few times. The chain recombines TRBV5-1 with TRBJ1-1; the match to TRBD1 covers 8 bases. The CDR3 is 14 residues long. Germline CDR1 and CDR2: SGHRS and YFSETQ. Trimming at V came to 5 bases and at J to 1 base, leaving 4 bases not matched to a gene. The CDR3: CASRGQGWNTEAFF. The CDR3, as DNA: TGCGCCAGCAGAGGACAGGGCTGGAACACTGAAGCTTTCTTT.

The chain links TRBV4-1 to TRBJ1-2; D ambiguous. CDR3 size: 15 residues. Germline V gene sequence: CDR1 MGHRA, CDR2 YSYEKL. Trimming removed 4 bases from V and 1 base from J, with 13 bases in between. CDR3 bases: TGCGCCAGCAGCCCTACCGGAACCGATAACTATGGCTACACCTTC. As protein: CASSPTGTDNYGYTF.

The rearrangement joins TRBV6-6 to TRBJ1-2; 7 nucleotides match TRBD1. The CDR3 is made up of 16 amino acids. Germline-derived CDR1 and CDR2 are MNHNY and SVGAGI (reference sequence). Trimming took 0 bases from V and 4 from J; bases not matched to a gene: 8. Here the CDR3 reads CASSYSSDREAYGYTF. The CDR3 DNA reads as TGTGCCAGCAGTTACTCTTCCGACAGGGAGGCCTATGGCTACACCTTC.

V gene TRBV19 combines with J gene TRBJ2-7, with D perhaps matching TRBD1 or TRBD2 (5 bases each). This CDR3 has 15 amino acids. Deletions cut 3 bases from V and 0 bases from J, with 12 bases between. Germline V gene lookup returns CDR1 LNHDA and CDR2 SQIVND (reference sequence). In DNA form, the CDR3 reads TGTGCCAGTAGTATGGGACGCCCTAGCTCCTACGAGCAGTACTTC. Protein product: CASSMGRPSSYEQYF.

As for this clone: The limits of the CDR3 on the DNA are not certain, so only TCRdb's listed CDR3 is given. This rearrangement joins TRBV3-1 (or the pseudogene TRBV3-2) to TRBJ1-5. Germline assignment: CDR1 LGHDT and CDR2 YNNKEL (reference sequence). The CDR3 has 15 residues if both end residues are counted. CDR3 loop: CASSQLRAGGQPQHF.

In regard to this clone: Other DNA sequences within the sample encode an identical CDR3. V and J are TRBV5-4 and TRBJ2-3; a weak D match, TRBD1 (6 bases). The CDR3 contains 16 residues. Germline-derived CDR1 and CDR2 are SGHNT and YYREEE (reference sequence). V was trimmed by 3 bases and J by 0 bases, leaving 14 bases between them. In nucleotides, the CDR3 is TGTGCCAGCAGCTCTACCGACAGGAGGAGCACAGATACGCAGTATTTT. Its protein is CASSSTDRRSTDTQYF.

The genes are TRBV4-1 and TRBJ1-6, with D hard to call. Trimming shortened V by 1 base and J by 11 bases, and 9 bases separated the two germline ends. Germline V lookup: CDR1 MGHRA, CDR2 YSYEKL. CDR3 size: 13 residues. This CDR3 reads CASSQVGSAPLHF. Here the CDR3 DNA reads TGCGCCAGCAGCCAAGTAGGCTCAGCACCCCTCCACTTT.

The rearrangement links TRBV7-9 to TRBJ1-6; weak D call: TRBD1 (5 bases). V lost 5 bases and J lost 11, with 13 bases in between. Germline lookup yields CDR1 SEHNR and CDR2 FQNEAQ (reference sequence). The CDR3 extends over 13 amino acids. The CDR3 region is CASSRIQEAPLHF. The CDR3, as DNA: TGTGCCAGCAGCAGAATACAGGAGGCACCCCTCCACTTT.

The chain uses TRBV5-1 and TRBJ1-1; 7 bases match TRBD1. The CDR3 spans 14 residues. CDR1 SGHRS and CDR2 YFSETQ come from the germline V gene. J gave up 3 bases and V 0 bases, and 2 bases lay outside the gene matches. Written as DNA, the CDR3 is TGCGCCAGCAGCTTGGAAGGGGGCTACACTGAAGCTTTCTTT. Translated, it gives CASSLEGGYTEAFF.

The rearrangement links TRBV5-1 to TRBJ1-1; the match to TRBD1 covers 12 bases. CDR1 is SGHRS and CDR2 is YFSETQ in the germline V gene. V was pared by 4 bases and J by 7 bases, with 11 bases of the junction left unmatched. The CDR3 is 16 amino acids. The CDR3 protein is CASSPTGTGGEDEAFF. Written as DNA, the CDR3 is TGCGCCAGCAGCCCAACCGGGACAGGGGGCGAAGATGAAGCTTTCTTT.

This chain uses TRBV18 with TRBJ2-7; 9 nucleotides agree with TRBD1. Per germline, CDR1 KGHSH and CDR2 LQKENI. Losses at the gene ends were 5 bases for V and 4 bases for J; bases not matched to a gene: 6. This CDR3 has 14 amino acids. The chain's CDR3 is CASSVTGQGYEQYF. The DNA of the CDR3 is TGTGCCAGCTCAGTAACCGGACAGGGGTACGAGCAGTACTTC.

J is TRBJ1-6 and V is TRBV7-3; TRBD1 is a possible D gene (5 bases). Per the germline V gene, CDR1 is SGHTA and CDR2 is FQGTGA. The V end lost 6 bases, the J end lost 0 bases, and 12 bases lay between the germline ends. The CDR3 sequence is 16 residues long. CDR3 nucleotide sequence: TGTGCCAGCAGTCGGGACTCTAGCTCCTATAATTCACCCCTCCACTTT. This encodes CASSRDSSSYNSPLHF.